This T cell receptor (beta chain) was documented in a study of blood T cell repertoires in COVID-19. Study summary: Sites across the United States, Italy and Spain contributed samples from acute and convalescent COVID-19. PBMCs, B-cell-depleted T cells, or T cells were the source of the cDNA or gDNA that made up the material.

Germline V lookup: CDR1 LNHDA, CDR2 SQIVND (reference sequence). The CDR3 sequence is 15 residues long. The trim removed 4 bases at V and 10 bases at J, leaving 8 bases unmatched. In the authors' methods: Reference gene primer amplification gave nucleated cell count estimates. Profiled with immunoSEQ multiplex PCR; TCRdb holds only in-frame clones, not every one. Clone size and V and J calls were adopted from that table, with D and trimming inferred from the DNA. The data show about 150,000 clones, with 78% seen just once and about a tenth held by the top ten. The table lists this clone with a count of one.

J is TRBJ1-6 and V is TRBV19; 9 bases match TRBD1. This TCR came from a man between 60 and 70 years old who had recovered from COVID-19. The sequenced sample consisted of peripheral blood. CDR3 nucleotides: TGTGCCAGTAGTACTTTCGGGACAGGGAGATCACCCCTCCACTTT. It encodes CASSTFGTGRSPLHF.